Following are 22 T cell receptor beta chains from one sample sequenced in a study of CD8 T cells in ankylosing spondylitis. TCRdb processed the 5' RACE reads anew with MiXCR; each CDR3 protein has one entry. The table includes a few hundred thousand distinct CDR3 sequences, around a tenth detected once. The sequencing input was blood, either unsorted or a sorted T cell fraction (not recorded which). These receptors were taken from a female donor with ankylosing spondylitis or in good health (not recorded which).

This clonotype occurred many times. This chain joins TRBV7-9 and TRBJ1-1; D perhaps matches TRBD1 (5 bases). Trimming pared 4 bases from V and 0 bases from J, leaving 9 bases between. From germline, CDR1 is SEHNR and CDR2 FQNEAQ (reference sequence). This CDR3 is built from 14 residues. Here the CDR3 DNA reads TGTGCCAGCAGCTGGGGGTTCATGAACACTGAAGCTTTCTTT. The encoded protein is CASSWGFMNTEAFF.

The DNA for the CDR3 is TGTGCCAGCTCACCCGATTCCCCAGGCGAATCCTACGAGCAGTACTTC. This encodes CASSPDSPGESYEQYF. This chain connects TRBV18 to TRBJ2-7; D uncertain. The CDR3 length is 16 residues. V was cut by 3 bases and J by 1 base, with 16 bases left in between. Germline loops: CDR1 KGHSH, CDR2 LQKENI.

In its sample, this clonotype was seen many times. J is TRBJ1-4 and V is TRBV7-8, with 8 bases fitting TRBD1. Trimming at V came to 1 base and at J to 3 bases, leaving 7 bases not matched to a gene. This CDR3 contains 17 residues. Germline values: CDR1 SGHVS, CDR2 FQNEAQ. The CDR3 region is CASSLVRTGRANEKLFF. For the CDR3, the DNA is TGTGCCAGCAGCTTAGTAAGGACAGGGAGGGCTAATGAAAAACTGTTTTTT.

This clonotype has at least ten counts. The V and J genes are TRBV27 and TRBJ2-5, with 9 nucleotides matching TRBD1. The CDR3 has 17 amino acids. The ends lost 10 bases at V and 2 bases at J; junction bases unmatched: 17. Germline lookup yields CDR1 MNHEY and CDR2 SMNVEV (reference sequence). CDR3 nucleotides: TGTGCCACCTGCTCCGGGACAGGGTTCCTTAGGCAAGAGACCCAGTACTTC. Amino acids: CATCSGTGFLRQETQYF.

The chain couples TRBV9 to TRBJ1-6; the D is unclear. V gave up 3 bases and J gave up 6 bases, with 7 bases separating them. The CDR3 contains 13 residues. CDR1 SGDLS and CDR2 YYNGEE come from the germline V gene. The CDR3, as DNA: TGTGCCAGCAGCGCCGACACTAATTCACCCCTCCACTTT. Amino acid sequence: CASSADTNSPLHF. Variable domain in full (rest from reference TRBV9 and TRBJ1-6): DSGVTQTPKHLITATGQRVTLRCSPRSGDLSVYWYQQSLDQGLQFLIQYYNGEERAKGNILERFSAQQFPDLHSELNLSSLELGDSALYFCASSADTNSPLHFGNGTRLTVT.

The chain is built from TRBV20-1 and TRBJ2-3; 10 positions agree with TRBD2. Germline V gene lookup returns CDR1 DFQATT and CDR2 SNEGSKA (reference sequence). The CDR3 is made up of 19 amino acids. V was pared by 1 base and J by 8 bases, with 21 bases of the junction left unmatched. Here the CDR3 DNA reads TGCAGTGCTAGAGCTCCGGGCGGGACTAGCGCTTGGCCCTATCCTACGCAGTATTTT. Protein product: CSARAPGGTSAWPYPTQYF.

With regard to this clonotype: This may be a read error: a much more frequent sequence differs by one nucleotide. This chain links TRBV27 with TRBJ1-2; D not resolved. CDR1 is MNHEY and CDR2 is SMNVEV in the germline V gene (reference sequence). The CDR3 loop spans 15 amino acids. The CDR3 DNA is TGTGCCGGCAGTTTAGTCGGGATGGACGGGGATGGCTACACCTTC. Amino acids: CAGSLVGMDGDGYTF.

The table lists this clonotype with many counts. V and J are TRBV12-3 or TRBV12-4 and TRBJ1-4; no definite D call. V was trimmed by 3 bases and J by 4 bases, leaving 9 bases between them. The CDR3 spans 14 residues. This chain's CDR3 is CASSLGLSNEKLFF. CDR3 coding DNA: TGTGCCAGCAGTTTGGGCCTGAGTAATGAAAAACTGTTTTTT.

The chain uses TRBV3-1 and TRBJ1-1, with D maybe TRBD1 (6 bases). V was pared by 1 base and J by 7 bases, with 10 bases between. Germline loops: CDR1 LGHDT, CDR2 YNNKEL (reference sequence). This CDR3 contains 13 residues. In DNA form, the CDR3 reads TGTGCCAGCAGCCAAGGGACAGCCTTTGAAGCTTTCTTT. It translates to CASSQGTAFEAFF. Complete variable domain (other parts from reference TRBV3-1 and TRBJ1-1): DTAVSQTPKYLVTQMGNDKSIKCEQNLGHDTMYWYKQDSKKFLKIMFSYNNKELIINETVPNRFSPKSPDKAHLNLHINSLELGDSAVYFCASSQGTAFEAFFGQGTRLTVV.

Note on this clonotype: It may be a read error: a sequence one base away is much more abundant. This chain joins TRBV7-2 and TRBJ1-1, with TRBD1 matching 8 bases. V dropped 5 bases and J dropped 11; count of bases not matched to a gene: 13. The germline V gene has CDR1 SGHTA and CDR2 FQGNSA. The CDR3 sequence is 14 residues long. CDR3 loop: CASSPRTGPTMAFF. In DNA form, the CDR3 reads TGTGCCAGCAGCCCCCGGACAGGGCCTACGATGGCTTTCTTT.

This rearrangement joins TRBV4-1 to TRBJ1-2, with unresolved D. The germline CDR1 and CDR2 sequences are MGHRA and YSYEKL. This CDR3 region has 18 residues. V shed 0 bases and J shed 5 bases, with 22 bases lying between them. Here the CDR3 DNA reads TGCGCCAGCAGCCAAGATTCCGCCTCCGAAAAGGCGTGGTATGGCTACACCTTC. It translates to CASSQDSASEKAWYGYTF.

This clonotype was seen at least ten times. The CDR3 region is CSARDNKSYNSPLHF. CDR3 DNA sequence: TGCAGTGCTAGAGATAATAAATCCTATAATTCACCCCTCCACTTT. J is TRBJ1-6 and V is TRBV20-1; D is ambiguous. Trimming took off 0 bases at V and 1 base at J, with 7 bases between the two ends. The CDR3 is 15 residues long. Germline V gene sequence: CDR1 DFQATT, CDR2 SNEGSKA (reference sequence).

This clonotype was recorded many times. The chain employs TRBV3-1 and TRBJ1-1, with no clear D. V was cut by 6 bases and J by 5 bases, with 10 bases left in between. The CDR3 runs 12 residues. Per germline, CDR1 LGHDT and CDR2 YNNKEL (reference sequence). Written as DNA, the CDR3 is TGTGCCAGCAGTCCAGGATGGACTGAAGCTTTCTTT. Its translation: CASSPGWTEAFF.

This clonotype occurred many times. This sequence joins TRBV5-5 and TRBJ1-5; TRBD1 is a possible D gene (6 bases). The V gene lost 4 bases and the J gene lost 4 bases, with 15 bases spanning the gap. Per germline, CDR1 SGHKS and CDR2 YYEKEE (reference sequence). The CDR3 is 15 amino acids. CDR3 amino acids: CASSPLAGVNQPQHF. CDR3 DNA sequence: TGTGCCAGCAGCCCCCTTGCAGGGGTAAATCAGCCCCAGCATTTT.

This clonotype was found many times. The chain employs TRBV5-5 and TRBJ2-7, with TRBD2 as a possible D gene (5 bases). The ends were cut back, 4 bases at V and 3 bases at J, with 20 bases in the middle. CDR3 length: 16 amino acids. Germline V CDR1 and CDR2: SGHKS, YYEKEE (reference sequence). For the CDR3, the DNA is TGTGCCAGCAGCAACCCCTTTTGGGAGAATCGCTACGAGCAGTACTTC. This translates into CASSNPFWENRYEQYF.

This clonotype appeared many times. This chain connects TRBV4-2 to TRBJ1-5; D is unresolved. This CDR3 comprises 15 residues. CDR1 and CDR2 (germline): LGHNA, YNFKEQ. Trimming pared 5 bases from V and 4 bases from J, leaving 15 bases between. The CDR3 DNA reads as TGTGCCAGCAGCGAGCCCTTCTCCCAGAATCAGCCCCAGCATTTT. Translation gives CASSEPFSQNQPQHF.

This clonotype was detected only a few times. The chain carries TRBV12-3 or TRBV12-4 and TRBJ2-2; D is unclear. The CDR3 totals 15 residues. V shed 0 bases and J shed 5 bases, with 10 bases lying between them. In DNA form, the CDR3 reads TGTGCCAGCAGTTTAGCTGACCGTGGTACCGGGGAGCTGTTTTTT. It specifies CASSLADRGTGELFF.

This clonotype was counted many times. The CDR3 nucleotides are TGCAGTGCTAGAGGGGCCCCTGGGGACAACACCATATATTTT. This codes for CSARGAPGDNTIYF. The V and J genes are TRBV20-1 and TRBJ1-3, with a possible D match to TRBD1 (5 bases). V was cut by 1 base and J by 7 bases, with 14 bases left in between. This CDR3 comprises 14 residues. CDR1 is DFQATT and CDR2 is SNEGSKA in the germline V gene (reference sequence).

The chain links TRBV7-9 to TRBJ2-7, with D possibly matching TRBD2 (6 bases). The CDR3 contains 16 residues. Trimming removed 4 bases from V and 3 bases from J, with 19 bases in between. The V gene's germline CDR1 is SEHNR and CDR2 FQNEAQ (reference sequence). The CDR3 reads CASSSGRQFGGYEQYF. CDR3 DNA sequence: TGTGCCAGCAGCTCGGGTAGGCAATTCGGGGGCTACGAGCAGTACTTC.

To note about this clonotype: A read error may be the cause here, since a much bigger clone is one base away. CDR3 protein: CASSFGRGLDGDTF. CDR3 sequence (DNA): TGTGCCAGCAGCTTCGGCAGGGGGCTTGATGGCGACACCTTC. This chain links TRBV11-2 with TRBJ1-2; 8 positions match TRBD1. The CDR3 runs to 14 residues. Germline CDR1 and CDR2: SGHAT and FQNNGV.

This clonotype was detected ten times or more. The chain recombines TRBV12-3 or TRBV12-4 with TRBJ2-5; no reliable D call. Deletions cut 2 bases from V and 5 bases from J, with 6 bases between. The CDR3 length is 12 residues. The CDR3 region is CASSLLRETQYF. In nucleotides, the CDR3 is TGTGCCAGCAGTTTACTTCGGGAGACCCAGTACTTC.

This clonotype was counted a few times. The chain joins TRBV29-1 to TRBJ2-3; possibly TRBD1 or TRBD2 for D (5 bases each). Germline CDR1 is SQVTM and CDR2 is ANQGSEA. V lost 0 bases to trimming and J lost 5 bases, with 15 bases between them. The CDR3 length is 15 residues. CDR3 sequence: CSVEDTRGAGDTQYF. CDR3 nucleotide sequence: TGCAGCGTTGAAGATACTAGGGGCGCAGGAGATACGCAGTATTTT.